The source of this T cell receptor beta chain is a study of neurological immune-mediated disorders. This clonotype was recorded at least ten times. A read error may account for a junction end that differs from germline. Germline V lookup: CDR1 SGHRS, CDR2 YFSETQ. There are 16 residues in the CDR3. A 10-nucleotide random UMI tagged transcripts in template-switch 5'RACE cDNA synthesis. TCRdb re-analysed the 5' RACE reads in MiXCR, keeping a single row per CDR3 protein. The data contain tens of thousands of distinct CDR3 sequences, over 2% of them singletons. Sample: PBMCs. This chain links TRBV5-1 with TRBJ1-5, with D tentatively TRBD1 (6 bases). This clonotype was sampled from a man over 45 with multiple sclerosis. CDR3 region: CASSPGHPNSNQPQNF. Written as DNA, the CDR3 is TGCGCCAGCAGCCCGGGACATCCGAATAGCAATCAGCCCCAGAATTTT.